One and the same sample provided the 31 T cell receptor beta chains below, sequenced in a study of T cell responses to AZD1222 COVID-19 vaccine. Using immunoSEQ multiplex PCR, the repertoire was profiled, and TCRdb retains in-frame clones only, with some absent. This sample has 85,000 to 130,000 clones, with about 93% found just once. The specimen comprised peripheral blood, sampled on day 0 of AZD1222 vaccination. The source of these receptors is an adult in good health.

The V call is TRBV18, the J call TRBJ2-1; tentatively, D is TRBD2 (6 bases). The CDR3 contains 21 residues. The V and J ends lost 6 bases and 0 bases respectively, with 30 bases between them. The V gene's germline CDR1 is KGHSH and CDR2 LQKENI. The CDR3 DNA reads TGTGCCAGCTCCCCATTTCCCCCAGGGCCGGCGGGAATAAGCTCCTACAATGAGCAGTTCTTC. It is translated as CASSPFPPGPAGISSYNEQFF.

The chain is built from TRBV6-5 and TRBJ2-5; D might be TRBD1 (6 bases). The CDR3 is made up of 14 amino acids. V lost 6 bases and J lost 1, with 12 bases in between. Germline V gives CDR1 MNHEY, CDR2 SVGAGI. This chain's CDR3 is CASSPGQLQETQYF. CDR3 coding DNA: TGTGCCAGCAGCCCAGGACAGCTCCAAGAGACCCAGTACTTC.

V gene TRBV19 combines with J gene TRBJ2-2; TRBD2 agrees at 10 bases. J was trimmed by 4 bases and V by 3 bases; bases with no gene match: 8. Per germline, CDR1 LNHDA and CDR2 SQIVND (reference sequence). The CDR3 runs 17 residues. In DNA form, the CDR3 reads TGTGCCAGTAGTATTGAGCGGGAGGGCGGCGTCACCGGGGAGCTGTTTTTT. It codes for CASSIEREGGVTGELFF.

The gene calls are TRBV7-2 and TRBJ2-1, with no clear D. CDR3 size: 12 residues. CDR1 is SGHTA, CDR2 FQGNSA, per germline. The V and J ends lost 1 base and 9 bases respectively, with 7 bases between them. The CDR3 DNA is TGTGCCAGCAGCTTAGTAGAAGTTGAGCAGTTCTTC. This encodes CASSLVEVEQFF.

The chain joins TRBV6-4 to TRBJ1-2; perhaps TRBD1 as D (6 bases). Germline-derived CDR1 and CDR2 are MRHNA and SNTAGT. The CDR3 runs to 15 residues. V was cut by 9 bases and J by 5 bases, with 22 bases left in between. CDR3 nucleotides: TGTGCCAGGCAACCTTACAGGGATTCTGAATATGGCTACACCTTC. Its translation: CARQPYRDSEYGYTF.

In its sample, this clone was seen a few times. The chain combines TRBV10-3 with TRBJ2-7; TRBD2 is a possible D gene (6 bases). The germline V gene encodes CDR1 ENHRY and CDR2 SYGVKD. The CDR3 extends over 11 amino acids. V lost 8 bases to trimming and J lost 5 bases, with 10 bases between them. The CDR3 DNA follows: TGTGCCATCCGAGGCGGGGACGAGCAGTACTTC. Its translation is CAIRGGDEQYF.

The V gene is TRBV9, the J gene TRBJ2-7; D gene ambiguous. The CDR3 is 14 residues long. Germline CDR1 reads SGDLS; CDR2 reads YYNGEE. V lost 4 bases and J 2 bases, leaving 13 bases between the germline ends. Written as DNA, the CDR3 is TGTGCCAGCAGCTCCACGTCACCACCCTACGAGCAGTACTTC. Residues: CASSSTSPPYEQYF.

The chain carries TRBV30 and TRBJ1-1; weak D call: TRBD1 (5 bases). V was clipped by 0 bases and J by 0 bases, with 14 bases between them. This CDR3 spans 16 amino acids. Germline V gene lookup returns CDR1 GTSNPN and CDR2 SVGIG (reference sequence). The DNA of the CDR3 is TGTGCCTGGAGTGTGGGGCGGTCAGGGCTGAACACTGAAGCTTTCTTT. Translating gives CAWSVGRSGLNTEAFF.

This chain joins TRBV4-1 and TRBJ1-4; 7 nucleotides align to TRBD1. Per the germline V gene, CDR1 is MGHRA and CDR2 is YSYEKL. The CDR3 is made up of 15 amino acids. Losses at the gene ends were 0 bases for V and 12 bases for J; bases not matched to a gene: 10. Written as DNA, the CDR3 is TGCGCCAGCAGCCAAGATCGTGAGGGGGCGAGGGAACTGTTTTTT. It encodes CASSQDREGARELFF.

This rearrangement joins TRBV19 to TRBJ1-1; D may be TRBD1 (6 bases). Looked up from germline, CDR1 is LNHDA and CDR2 is SQIVND (reference sequence). Trimming took off 1 base at V and 5 bases at J, with 11 bases between the two ends. CDR3 length: 14 amino acids. The CDR3 loop is CASSIAVGGTEAFF. CDR3 sequence (DNA): TGTGCCAGTAGTATAGCGGTAGGGGGAACTGAAGCTTTCTTT.

The gene calls are TRBV7-2 and TRBJ2-7; D gene unclear. The length of the CDR3 is 14 residues. The germline gives CDR1 SGHTA, CDR2 FQGNSA. V was pared by 4 bases and J by 2 bases, with 12 bases between. The chain's CDR3 is CASSSRPGPYEQYF. The CDR3 nucleotides read TGTGCCAGCAGCTCCCGTCCGGGTCCCTACGAGCAGTACTTC.

V gene TRBV5-4 combines with J gene TRBJ1-1; 7 bases fit TRBD1. V was clipped by 4 bases and J by 11 bases; unmatched bases: 5. The CDR3 spans 11 residues. Germline assignment: CDR1 SGHNT and CDR2 YYREEE (reference sequence). The CDR3 loop is CASSGAGGAFF. The CDR3 DNA sequence: TGTGCCAGCAGCGGTGCAGGGGGGGCTTTCTTT. Supplemented by reference TRBV5-4 and TRBJ1-1, the full variable domain reads ETGVTQSPTHLIKTRGQQVTLRCSSQSGHNTVSWYQQALGQGPQFIFQYYREEENGRGNFPPRFSGLQFPNYSSELNVNALELDDSALYLCASSGAGGAFFGQGTRLTVV.

The chain joins TRBV4-1 to TRBJ2-7; 8 bases align to TRBD2. CDR1 is MGHRA, CDR2 YSYEKL, per germline. The junction had 10 bases not matched to a gene; V was cut back by 4 bases and J by 5 bases. The CDR3 loop spans 15 amino acids. CDR3 in amino acids: CASSLTGTRGDEQYF. CDR3 nucleotides: TGCGCCAGCAGCCTAACCGGGACTAGGGGAGACGAGCAGTACTTC.

The chain is built from TRBV29-1 and TRBJ1-1; TRBD1 might be the D (6 bases). Per germline, CDR1 SQVTM and CDR2 ANQGSEA. This CDR3 contains 15 residues. The V end was cut by 4 bases, the J end by 7 bases, with 22 bases between. The CDR3 nucleotides are TGCAGCGTTGTAGGACCGACAGGACGAATTGGTGAAGCTTTCTTT. This gives the protein CSVVGPTGRIGEAFF. The complete variable domain, with remaining parts taken from reference TRBV29-1 and TRBJ1-1, reads SAVISQKPSRDICQRGTSLTIQCQVDSQVTMMFWYRQQPGQSLTLIATANQGSEATYESGFVIDKFPISRPNLTFSTLTVSNMSPEDSSIYLCSVVGPTGRIGEAFFGQGTRLTVV.

The chain combines TRBV6-5 with TRBJ1-1; perhaps TRBD1 as D (5 bases). V lost 2 bases to trimming and J lost 4 bases, with 14 bases between them. This CDR3 region has 15 residues. Per germline, CDR1 MNHEY and CDR2 SVGAGI. For the CDR3, the DNA is TGTGCCAGCAGTTACGCTCGGCAGGGAGGCACTGAAGCTTTCTTT. It codes for CASSYARQGGTEAFF.

The chain's CDR3 is CSASTGTSYQPQHF. CDR3 DNA: TGCAGTGCTAGTACTGGGACAAGTTATCAGCCCCAGCATTTT. The chain uses TRBV20-1 and TRBJ1-5; weak D call: TRBD1 (6 bases). This CDR3 is built from 14 residues. The ends were cut back, 3 bases at V and 5 bases at J, with 14 bases in the middle. Germline V CDR1 and CDR2: DFQATT, SNEGSKA (reference sequence).

The chain is built from TRBV4-1 and TRBJ2-1, with D perhaps TRBD2 (6 bases). The CDR3 sequence is 16 residues long. Germline V CDR1 and CDR2: MGHRA, YSYEKL. The V and J ends lost 4 bases and 1 base respectively, with 14 bases between them. The CDR3 DNA is TGCGCCAGCAGCCTGGGGACTGGGGGGTCCTACAATGAGCAGTTCTTC. It is translated as CASSLGTGGSYNEQFF.

The chain links TRBV7-2 to TRBJ1-1; D call uncertain. The V end was cut by 5 bases, the J end by 9 bases, with 13 bases between. The CDR3 has 12 amino acids. Looked up from germline, CDR1 is SGHTA and CDR2 is FQGNSA. In DNA form, the CDR3 reads TGTGCCAGCAGCCGGGCACAGCCGAAAGCTTTCTTT. Residues: CASSRAQPKAFF. Drawing the rest from reference TRBV7-2 and TRBJ1-1, the complete variable domain is GAGVSQSPSNKVTEKGKDVELRCDPISGHTALYWYRQSLGQGLEFLIYFQGNSAPDKSGLPSDRFSAERTGGSVSTLTIQRTQQEDSAVYLCASSRAQPKAFFGQGTRLTVV.

The chain recombines TRBV7-8 with TRBJ2-7, with no clear D. The CDR3 runs to 14 residues. Germline CDR1 reads SGHVS; CDR2 reads FQNEAQ. The V end lost 3 bases, the J end lost 6 bases, and 15 bases lay between the germline ends. Here the CDR3 reads CASSFLNSLGEQYF. The CDR3, as DNA: TGTGCCAGCAGCTTCCTTAATAGCCTGGGCGAGCAGTACTTC.

This chain connects TRBV9 to TRBJ1-2, with D hard to call. The V end was cut by 7 bases, the J end by 4 bases, with 11 bases between. CDR1 is SGDLS, CDR2 YYNGEE, per germline. The CDR3 is made up of 12 amino acids. CDR3 bases: TGTGCCAGCCTAAGACCCCCCTATGGCTACACCTTC. Translation: CASLRPPYGYTF.

V is TRBV6-5 and J is TRBJ2-5; 16 bases fit TRBD2. Germline V CDR1 and CDR2: MNHEY, SVGAGI. This CDR3 is 15 amino acids long. The J segment lost 5 bases and the V segment lost 9 bases, leaving 6 bases of the junction unmatched. The CDR3 sequence is CASEGLAGGGETQYF. CDR3 in DNA: TGTGCCAGTGAGGGACTAGCGGGAGGGGGTGAGACCCAGTACTTC.

The chain is built from TRBV28 and TRBJ2-1; 9 bases align to TRBD2. Looked up from germline, CDR1 is MDHEN and CDR2 is SYDVKM. Trimming at V came to 2 bases and at J to 3 bases, leaving 5 bases not matched to a gene. The CDR3 length is 16 residues. The CDR3 region is CASSLRGGRVYNEQFF. In DNA, the CDR3 is TGTGCCAGCAGTTTAAGAGGCGGGAGGGTCTACAATGAGCAGTTCTTC.

This clone came up once. The V call is TRBV30, the J call TRBJ1-6, with D possibly being TRBD1 (5 bases). This CDR3 region has 14 residues. CDR1 GTSNPN and CDR2 SVGIG come from the germline V gene (reference sequence). Between the trimmed V and J ends, which lost 3 bases and 11 bases, there was a span of 17 bases. The CDR3: CAWSGRASGAPLHF. CDR3 DNA sequence: TGTGCCTGGAGCGGACGGGCCTCGGGGGCACCCCTCCACTTT. Based on the CDR3 plus reference TRBV30 and TRBJ1-6, the full variable domain is SQTIHQWPATLVQPVGSPLSLECTVEGTSNPNLYWYRQAAGRGLQLLFYSVGIGQISSEVPQNLSASRPQDRQFILSSKKLLLSDSGFYLCAWSGRASGAPLHFGNGTRLTVT.

The DNA for the CDR3 is TGTGCCAGCAGTGATGGAACTTGGGGCACTGAAGCTTTCTTT. Translating gives CASSDGTWGTEAFF. The rearrangement links TRBV6-1 to TRBJ1-1; D is unresolved. Germline CDR1 MNHNS, CDR2 SASEGT. The V end lost 3 bases, the J end lost 4 bases, and 12 bases lay between the germline ends. The CDR3 has 14 residues.

A note on this clone: Germline is not matched at one junction end, which may reflect a read error. This sequence joins TRBV30 and TRBJ2-2; TRBD2 aligns across 11 bases. CDR1 is GTSNPN and CDR2 is SVGIG in the germline V gene (reference sequence). The CDR3 consists of 13 residues. CDR3 protein: CAWLAGGPGELFF. CDR3 coding DNA: TGTGCCTGGTTAGCGGGAGGGCCCGGGGAGCTATTTTTT.

This clone was seen just once. V usage is TRBV10-3 and J usage is TRBJ2-1, with D perhaps matching TRBD1 (5 bases). The CDR3 is 14 amino acids. CDR1 is ENHRY, CDR2 SYGVKD, per germline. V lost 8 bases and J lost 5, with 16 bases in between. Here the CDR3 DNA reads TGTGCCATCTTTCAAGGGGCTGGGAACAATGAGCAGTTCTTC. This encodes CAIFQGAGNNEQFF.

Here the CDR3 reads CASSYSKNVNSPLHF. The CDR3 DNA follows: TGTGCCAGCAGTTACTCGAAAAACGTCAATTCACCCCTCCACTTT. This chain links TRBV6-5 with TRBJ1-6, with unresolved D. The V end was cut by 0 bases, the J end by 7 bases, with 10 bases between. CDR3 length equals 15 residues. Germline V CDR1 and CDR2: MNHEY, SVGAGI.

DNA for the CDR3: TGTGCCAGTCGAGAGAGCCATTCAGCGAACACTGAAGCTTTCTTT. Translation: CASRESHSANTEAFF. The rearrangement uses TRBV4-2 and TRBJ1-1; D not resolved. Trimming removed 9 bases from V and 1 base from J, with 18 bases in between. Germline V gene sequence: CDR1 LGHNA, CDR2 YNFKEQ. The CDR3 runs 15 residues.

The chain joins TRBV7-9 to TRBJ1-4, with D possibly matching TRBD1 (6 bases). CDR1 is SEHNR and CDR2 is FQNEAQ in the germline V gene (reference sequence). V was clipped by 5 bases and J by 5 bases, with 12 bases between them. CDR3 length equals 14 residues. The CDR3 DNA sequence: TGTGCCAGCAGCCAGGGACACCAAAATGAAAAACTGTTTTTT. This codes for CASSQGHQNEKLFF.

The CDR3 region is CASSLGLAKGEQFF. CDR3 in DNA: TGTGCCAGCAGCTTAGGACTAGCAAAGGGTGAGCAGTTCTTC. This chain connects TRBV7-6 to TRBJ2-1; 7 bases are shared with TRBD2. Losses at the gene ends were 1 base for V and 9 bases for J; bases not matched to a gene: 6. Per germline, CDR1 SGHVS and CDR2 FNYEAQ. The CDR3 has 14 amino acids.

V usage is TRBV2 and J usage is TRBJ2-7; 8 bases map to TRBD2. The J segment lost 4 bases and the V segment lost 7 bases, leaving 9 bases of the junction unmatched. CDR3 length: 14 amino acids. The germline V gene has CDR1 SNHLY and CDR2 FYNNEI. CDR3 DNA: TGTGCCAGCACCGTAACTAGCGGCCTGTACGAGCAGTACTTC. This encodes CASTVTSGLYEQYF.